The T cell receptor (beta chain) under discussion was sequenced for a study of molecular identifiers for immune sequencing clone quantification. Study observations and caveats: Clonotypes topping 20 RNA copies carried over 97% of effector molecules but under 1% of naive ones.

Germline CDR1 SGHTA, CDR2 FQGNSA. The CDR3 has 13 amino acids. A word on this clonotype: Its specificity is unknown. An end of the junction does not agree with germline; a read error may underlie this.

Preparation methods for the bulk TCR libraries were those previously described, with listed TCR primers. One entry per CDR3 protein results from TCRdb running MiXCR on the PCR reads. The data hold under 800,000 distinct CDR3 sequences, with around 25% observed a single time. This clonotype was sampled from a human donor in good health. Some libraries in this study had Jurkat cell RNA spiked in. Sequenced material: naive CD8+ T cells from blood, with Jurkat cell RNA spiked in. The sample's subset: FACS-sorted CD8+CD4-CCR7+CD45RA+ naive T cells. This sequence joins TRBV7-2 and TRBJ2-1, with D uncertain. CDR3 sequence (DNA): TGTGTCAGCAGCTCTCGCCCCTTCAATGAGCAGATCTTC. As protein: CVSSSRPFNEQIF.